Sequencing of this T cell receptor beta chain was carried out in a study of T cell repertoires in cytomegalovirus infection. In the study overall: Matching HLA type and CMV infection were both indicated by public TCR beta signatures.

A single record per CDR3 protein comes from TCRdb applying MiXCR to the reads. The sample shows 250,000 or so distinct CDR3 sequences, over 15% of them seen only once. Remarks on this clonotype: The antigen is not known.

Regarding the study as a whole: Clonotypes of TCR beta that were HLA-C-restricted and CMV-specific dominated the ex vivo response. Carriers of CMV plus the relevant HLA were identified by cumulative public TCR beta family frequency.

The CDR3 extends over 14 amino acids. CDR1 SQVTM and CDR2 ANQGSEA come from the germline V gene. V lost 3 bases to trimming and J lost 0 bases, with 9 bases between them. This chain connects TRBV29-1 to TRBJ2-4; tentative D call: TRBD2 (6 bases). This TCR was sampled from a human donor in good health (CMV status not recorded). Some clones in this sample may be carry-over from other donors' samples. What was sequenced was CD8+ T cells from PBMCs. Written as DNA, the CDR3 is TGCAGCGTTGATGGCGGGACAGCCAAAAACATTCAGTACTTC. Its protein product is CSVDGGTAKNIQYF.